Here is one TCR beta chain with its context. The time point here: patch test 2, 6 weeks after DPC sensitization. Treatment given: therapeutic diphenylcyclopropenone sensitization with weekly scalp DPC. This entry comes from a study of human T cells and chemical hapten exposure. Via MiXCR, TCRdb re-called the RACE reads, giving one row per CDR3 protein. The data contain 65,000 to 90,000 distinct CDR3 sequences, less than 8% of them singletons. V was trimmed by 10 bases and J by 1 base, leaving 22 bases between them. The CDR3 extends over 16 amino acids. CDR1 is LNHDA, CDR2 SQIVND, per germline (reference sequence).

The specimen comprised whole blood, sampled in connection with sensitization to the hapten diphenylcyclopropenone (DPC). This clonotype was obtained from a woman younger than 45 with alopecia areata. Some clones in this sample may be carry-over from other donors' samples. The V and J genes are TRBV19 and TRBJ1-1, with D possibly matching TRBD1 (5 bases). CDR3 sequence reads: CATWGNPDRSNTEAFF. As DNA, the CDR3 is TGTGCCACCTGGGGGAATCCGGACCGGTCGAACACTGAAGCTTTCTTT. The variable domain in full, with the rest retrieved from reference TRBV19 and TRBJ1-1, is DGGITQSPKYLFRKEGQNVTLSCEQNLNHDAMYWYRQDPGQGLRLIYYSQIVNDFQKGDIAEGYSVSREKKESFPLTVTSAQKNPTAFYLCATWGNPDRSNTEAFFGQGTRLTVV.